Here is one TCR beta chain with its context. No antigen is known for it. The sample comes from a study of radiation and T cells in renal cell carcinoma. Study background: Nephrectomy followed 15 Gy stereotactic body radiation by 4 weeks. Study-level findings and limits: Pretreatment tumor biopsies were lacking, so baseline clonotypes are unknown.

Here immunoSEQ multiplex PCR was the method, and the copy in TCRdb shows in-frame clones only, minus some. The sample lists around 140,000 clones, about 88% occurring once. Time point meaning: baseline pretreatment blood. Treatment noted: 15 Gy SBRT to primary tumor, nephrectomy 4 weeks later. Radiation-treated patients gave blood at baseline, week 2 and week 4. The tumor was a clear cell renal cell carcinoma. The CDR3 has 17 residues. Per the germline V gene, CDR1 is SGHDT and CDR2 is YYEEEE. V lost 0 bases to trimming and J lost 2 bases, with 17 bases between them. Source: blood, taken from a patient whose treatment included radiotherapy and nephrectomy. This clonotype was sampled from a woman between 70 and 85 years old with renal cell carcinoma. The chain employs TRBV5-6 and TRBJ1-1; D unclear. The CDR3 loop reads CASSLGRRVWGNTEAFF. DNA for the CDR3: TGTGCCAGCAGCTTGGGACGGAGGGTATGGGGTAACACTGAAGCTTTCTTT.